Included here is one T cell receptor beta chain sequence, with context. The CDR3 loop spans 16 amino acids. The germline V gene has CDR1 SGDLS and CDR2 YYNGEE. Trimming pared 2 bases from V and 0 bases from J, leaving 15 bases between. The data were produced by immunoSEQ multiplex PCR, yet TCRdb's version contains in-frame clones alone and is incomplete. The data show 30,000 to 35,000 clones, approximately 89% seen once. The sample originates from a study of OX40 agonist ivuxolimab in advanced cancers. The TCR was taken from an adult with an advanced solid tumor such as melanoma, head and neck, liver or kidney cancer. Here the sequenced sample was CD4+ or CD8+ T cells sorted from blood, taken in a trial of the OX40 agonist ivuxolimab. V gene TRBV9 combines with J gene TRBJ2-7, with D perhaps being TRBD1 or TRBD2 (5 bases each). CDR3 region: CASSVSSGPVSYEQYF. CDR3 DNA sequence: TGTGCCAGCAGCGTCTCCTCGGGGCCCGTCTCCTACGAGCAGTACTTC.